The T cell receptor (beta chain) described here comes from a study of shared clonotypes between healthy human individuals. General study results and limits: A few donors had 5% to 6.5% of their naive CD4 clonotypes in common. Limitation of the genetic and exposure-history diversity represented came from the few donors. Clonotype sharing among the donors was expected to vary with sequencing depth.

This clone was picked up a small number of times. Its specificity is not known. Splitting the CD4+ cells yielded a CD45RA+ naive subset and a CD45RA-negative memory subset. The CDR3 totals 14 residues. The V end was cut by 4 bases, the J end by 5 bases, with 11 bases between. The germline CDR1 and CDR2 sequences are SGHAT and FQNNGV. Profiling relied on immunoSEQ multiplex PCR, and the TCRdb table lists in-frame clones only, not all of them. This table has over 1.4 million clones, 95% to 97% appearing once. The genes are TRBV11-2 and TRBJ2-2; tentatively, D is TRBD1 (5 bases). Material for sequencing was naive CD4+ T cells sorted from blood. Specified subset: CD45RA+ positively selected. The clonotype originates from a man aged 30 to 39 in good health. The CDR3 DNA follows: TGTGCCAGCAGCTCAACGACAGTAACCGGGGAGCTGTTTTTT. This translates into CASSSTTVTGELFF.